A selection of T cell receptor beta chains follows, all from one sample in a study of blood T cell repertoires in COVID-19. This table comes from immunoSEQ multiplex PCR, and its TCRdb copy is limited to in-frame clones, with some not included. The table has roughly 40,000 clones, 90% seen once. Input material: peripheral blood. The receptors shown here come from a man aged 50-60 years with active COVID-19. The CDR3 runs from the conserved cysteine through the conserved F or W. The D gene is left open where the match is weak. A row's size may be missing; if present it is once, few, many or a size class.

TRBD1	few	TRBV6-1	TRBJ1-5	TGTGCCAGCAGTGAAGTGGCAGGGGGCGCGGGGAATCAGCCCCAGCATTTT	CASSEVAGGAGNQPQHF
NA	NA	TRBV2	TRBJ2-7	TGTGCCAGCAGTGACCGGGACTTGCCTGCTTACGAGCAGTACTTC	CASSDRDLPAYEQYF
NA	once	TRBV10-3	TRBJ1-1	TGTGCCACCGACCCAGGGGAGTATGATGGAGCTTTCTTT	CATDPGEYDGAFF
TRBD1	NA	TRBV7-9	TRBJ2-5	TGTGCCAGCAGCTTAGCCGGGACAGGCCAAGAGACCCAGTACTTC	CASSLAGTGQETQYF
NA	NA	TRBV6-5	TRBJ2-6	TGTGCCAGCAGTTACTTGGGGCGACCCCTGACTTTC	CASSYLGRPLTF
NA	once	TRBV3-1/TRBV3-2	TRBJ2-1	TGTGCCAGCAGCCAAGATCTAGGAAATGAGCAGTTCTTC	CASSQDLGNEQFF
TRBD1	NA	TRBV6-5	TRBJ2-7	TGTGCCAGCAGTTACGAGGCAGGGGGCAACGAGCAGTACTTC	CASSYEAGGNEQYF
TRBD1	NA	TRBV7-2	TRBJ2-7	TGTGCCAGCAGCCCTCGACAGGGGCCCTCCTACGAGCAGTACTTC	CASSPRQGPSYEQYF
NA	NA	TRBV2	TRBJ2-3	TGTGCCAGCAGGCGGGTCGCACGGAGCACAGATACGCAGTATTTT	CASRRVARSTDTQYF
TRBD1	NA	TRBV10-3	TRBJ2-3	TGTGCCATCAGTAGGGGACAGGGGGGGACAGATACGCAGTATTTT	CAISRGQGGTDTQYF
TRBD1	NA	TRBV5-1	TRBJ2-1	TGCGCCAGCAGCTTGGGGGACAGACCCTCCTACAATGAGCAGTTCTTC	CASSLGDRPSYNEQFF
TRBD2	NA	TRBV30	TRBJ2-1	TGTGCCTCATCTCCGGGACTAGCGGGGAAGCAGTTCTTC	CASSPGLAGKQFF
TRBD2	NA	TRBV7-2	TRBJ2-1	TGTGCCAGCAGCTGGGGAGGACTAGCGGGGGCCAACAATGAGCAGTTCTTC	CASSWGGLAGANNEQFF
TRBD1	NA	TRBV7-2	TRBJ1-4	TGTGCCAGCAGTTCGGACAGGAGGGGTTCAGCTAATGAAAAACTGTTTTTT	CASSSDRRGSANEKLFF
TRBD2	NA	TRBV7-9	TRBJ2-1	TGTGCCAGCAGCGTCATAGCGGGGGGGAGCGATGAGCAGTTCTTC	CASSVIAGGSDEQFF
TRBD1	NA	TRBV27	TRBJ2-7	TGTGCCAGCAGTACAGGGGTAAGTCACGAGCAGTACTTC	CASSTGVSHEQYF
NA	NA	TRBV6-6	TRBJ2-5	TGTGCCAGCAGTCCTACGACTCGCCAAGAGACCCAGTACTTC	CASSPTTRQETQYF
NA	few	TRBV12-3/TRBV12-4	TRBJ1-6	TGTGCCAGCAGTAGGACAGATAATTCACCCCTCCACTTT	CASSRTDNSPLHF
TRBD1	NA	TRBV11-2	TRBJ1-2	TGTGCCAGCAGCCTCGGGACAGGGGCCGGCTACACCTTC	CASSLGTGAGYTF
NA	NA	TRBV18	TRBJ2-7	TGTGCCAGCTCCCGACCCCCAGGGACCTACGAGCAGTACTTC	CASSRPPGTYEQYF
TRBD1	once	TRBV2	TRBJ1-3	TGTGCCAGCAGCTTTTCGGGACAGGGTAACACCATATATTTT	CASSFSGQGNTIYF
NA	NA	TRBV7-9	TRBJ1-2	TGTGCCAGCAGCTTGGAGGAAACATGGGGCTACACCTTC	CASSLEETWGYTF